This T cell receptor beta chain was sequenced during a study of T cells after yellow fever vaccination. At the level of the study: Preparation of fractions with low cell numbers was performed using SMART-Seq v4 Ultra Low Input.

Whole-study results and caveats: Clonotypes found in both CD4 and CD8 compartments made up a small share. Reappearance after the booster was observed for most primary-vaccination clones (about 95% CD4, about 91% CD8).

Concerning this clonotype: No antigen is known for it.

Generation of TCR cDNA used 5'RACE template switching (which added a universal primer site and UMIs). TCRdb analysed the 5' RACE reads with MiXCR anew, one entry per CDR3 protein. The sample includes just under 600,000 distinct CDR3 sequences, 13% seen only once; the top ten take over 12%. The V segment lost 2 bases and the J segment 0 bases; nucleotides outside the gene matches: 4. The CDR3 is 16 residues long. Germline V gene sequence: CDR1 SGHTA, CDR2 FQGNSA. The material sequenced was PBMCs, taken on the day of the yellow fever booster vaccination. The sequence came from a man aged 30 to 39 who received the YFV17D yellow fever vaccine. V and J are TRBV7-2 and TRBJ2-1; TRBD2 aligns across 7 bases. This CDR3 is CASSLTGGSSYNEQFF. The CDR3 DNA sequence: TGTGCCAGCAGCTTAACTGGCGGGAGCTCCTACAATGAGCAGTTCTTC.